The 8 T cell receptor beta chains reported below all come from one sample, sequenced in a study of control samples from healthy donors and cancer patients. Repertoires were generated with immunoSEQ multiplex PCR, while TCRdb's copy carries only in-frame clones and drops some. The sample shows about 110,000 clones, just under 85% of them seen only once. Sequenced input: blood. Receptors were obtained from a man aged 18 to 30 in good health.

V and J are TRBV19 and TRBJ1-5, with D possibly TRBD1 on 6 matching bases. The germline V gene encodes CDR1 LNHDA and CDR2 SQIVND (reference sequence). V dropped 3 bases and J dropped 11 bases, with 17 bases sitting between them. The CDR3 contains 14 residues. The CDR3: CASSIQGSIGSQHF. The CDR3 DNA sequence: TGTGCCAGTAGTATTCAGGGGTCAATCGGGTCCCAGCATTTT.

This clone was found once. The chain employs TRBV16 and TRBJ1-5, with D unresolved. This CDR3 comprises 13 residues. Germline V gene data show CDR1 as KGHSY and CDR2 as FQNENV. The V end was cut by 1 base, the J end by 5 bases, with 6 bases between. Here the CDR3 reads CASSQFRDQPQHF. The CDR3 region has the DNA TGTGCCAGCAGCCAATTTCGGGATCAGCCCCAGCATTTT.

In DNA form, the CDR3 reads TGTGCTAGTGGTTTGGAACTAGGGGACAGTAGTAGCAATCAGCCCCAGCATTTT. Amino acids: CASGLELGDSSSNQPQHF. The chain has TRBV12-5 and TRBJ1-5, with 7 bases aligning to TRBD1. V was clipped by 1 base and J by 0 bases; unmatched bases: 9. Germline V CDR1 and CDR2: LGHNT, FRNRAP. This CDR3 comprises 18 residues.

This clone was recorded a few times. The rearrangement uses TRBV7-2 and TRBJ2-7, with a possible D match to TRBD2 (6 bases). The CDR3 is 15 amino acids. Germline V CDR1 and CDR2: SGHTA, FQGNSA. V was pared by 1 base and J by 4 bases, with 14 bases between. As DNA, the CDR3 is TGTGCCAGCAGCTTAGAGGAGGGCCGCTATTACGAGCAGTACGTC. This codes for CASSLEEGRYYEQYV.

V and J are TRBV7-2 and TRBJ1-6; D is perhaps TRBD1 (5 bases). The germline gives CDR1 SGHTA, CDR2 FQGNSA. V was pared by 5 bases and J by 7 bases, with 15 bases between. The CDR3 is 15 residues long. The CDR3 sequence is CASSPLQARNSPLHF. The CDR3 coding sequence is TGTGCCAGCAGCCCCCTACAGGCTCGGAATTCACCCCTCCACTTT.

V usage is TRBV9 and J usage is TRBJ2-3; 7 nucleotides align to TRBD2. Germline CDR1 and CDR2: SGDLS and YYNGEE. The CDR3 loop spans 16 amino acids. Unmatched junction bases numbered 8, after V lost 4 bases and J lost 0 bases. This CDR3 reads CASSFSPGGSTDTQYF. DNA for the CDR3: TGTGCCAGCAGCTTCTCACCCGGGGGGAGCACAGATACGCAGTATTTT. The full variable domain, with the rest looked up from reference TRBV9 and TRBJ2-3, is DSGVTQTPKHLITATGQRVTLRCSPRSGDLSVYWYQQSLDQGLQFLIQYYNGEERAKGNILERFSAQQFPDLHSELNLSSLELGDSALYFCASSFSPGGSTDTQYFGPGTRLTVL.

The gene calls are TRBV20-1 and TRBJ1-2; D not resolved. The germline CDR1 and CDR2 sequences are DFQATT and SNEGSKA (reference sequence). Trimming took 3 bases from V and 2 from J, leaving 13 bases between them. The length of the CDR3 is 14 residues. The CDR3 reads CSASLAQENYGYTF. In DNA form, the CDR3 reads TGCAGTGCTAGTTTAGCCCAGGAGAACTATGGCTACACCTTC.

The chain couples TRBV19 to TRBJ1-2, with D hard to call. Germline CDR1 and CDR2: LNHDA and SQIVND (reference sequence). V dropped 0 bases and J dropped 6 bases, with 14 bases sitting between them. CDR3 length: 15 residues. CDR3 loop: CASSIDPHGLNGYTF. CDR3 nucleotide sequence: TGTGCCAGTAGTATAGATCCCCACGGGCTAAATGGCTACACCTTC.